The clone carrying this TCR beta chain has more than one count but fewer than ten. Its cognate antigen is unknown. This sample stems from a study of vaccination and CD4 T cells after COVID-19. The wider study: Three convalescent patients gave samples at day 14 and days 161 to 241 post-vaccination. Study-wide results and caveats: Post-vaccination, and not before, a median approximately 86% of reactive clones appeared in convalescent patients.

This CDR3 spans 12 amino acids. The V end was cut by 6 bases, the J end by 3 bases, with 12 bases between. CDR1 and CDR2 from the germline V gene are DFQATT and SNEGSKA (reference sequence). Time point reported: late sampling 161 to 241 days after vaccination in a few convalescent patients. From the PCR reads, TCRdb called clonotypes with MiXCR, one entry per CDR3 protein. The data show approximately 40,000 distinct CDR3 sequences, with around 33% seen just once and about 5.3% held by the top ten. V and J are TRBV20-1 and TRBJ2-7; D is unclear. Specimen: CD4+ T cells from blood, collected about 7 months after SARS-CoV-2 vaccination. This receptor was obtained from a human donor who had recovered from COVID-19. The CDR3 DNA reads TGCAGTGCCCCACGGGTGAGCTACGAGCAGTACTTC. It encodes CSAPRVSYEQYF.